Each of the 23 T cell receptor beta chains below was sequenced from the same sample in a study of blood T cells in healthy people across ages. Combining a sample-barcoded 5' primer with a J-beta primer mix, a second PCR ran for roughly 7 to 11 cycles. TCRdb called the 5' RACE reads again in MiXCR, with one record for every CDR3 protein. Of under 1,100,000 distinct CDR3 sequences in the sample, 20% to 25% were seen once. The same sample was also used in a study of T cells of mothers and their children.

Specimen: blood. The receptors come from a girl aged 2 to 9 in good health.

V gene TRBV20-1 combines with J gene TRBJ1-2, with D hard to call. Germline lookup yields CDR1 DFQATT and CDR2 SNEGSKA (reference sequence). Trimming removed 6 bases from V and 3 bases from J, with 11 bases in between. The CDR3 has 12 amino acids. CDR3 sequence (DNA): TGCAGTGCCTGGCTGCAGCACTATGGCTACACCTTC. Encoded protein: CSAWLQHYGYTF.

The rearrangement uses TRBV7-9 and TRBJ2-1, with 7 bases fitting TRBD2. This CDR3 region has 15 residues. Germline V CDR1 and CDR2: SEHNR, FQNEAQ (reference sequence). V lost 5 bases to trimming and J lost 4 bases; unmatched junction nucleotides: 8. CDR3 sequence reads: CASSTPIGGYNEQFF. Here the CDR3 DNA reads TGTGCCAGCAGCACACCAATCGGGGGGTACAATGAGCAGTTCTTC.

This clonotype came up a few times. The chain recombines TRBV4-1 with TRBJ2-7; TRBD1 agrees at 8 bases. The V gene end was trimmed by 4 bases and the J gene end by 7 bases; junction bases not matched to a gene: 9. CDR3 length equals 14 residues. Looked up from germline, CDR1 is MGHRA and CDR2 is YSYEKL. CDR3 loop: CASSRRQGLDEQYF. Here the CDR3 DNA reads TGCGCCAGCAGCCGCAGACAGGGGTTGGATGAGCAGTACTTC.

The V call is TRBV7-9, the J call TRBJ2-5; tentatively, D is TRBD1 (5 bases). The V gene's germline CDR1 is SEHNR and CDR2 FQNEAQ (reference sequence). V was shortened by 6 bases and J by 5 bases, with 13 bases between the two germline ends. The CDR3 runs 13 residues. Written as DNA, the CDR3 is TGTGCCAGCAGTACGACAGCCTGGGAGACCCAGTACTTC. It encodes CASSTTAWETQYF.

A few counts support this clonotype. V usage is TRBV7-2 and J usage is TRBJ1-1; D remains ambiguous. The CDR3 is made up of 14 amino acids. Trimming took 3 bases from V and 2 from J, leaving 10 bases between them. Germline assignment: CDR1 SGHTA and CDR2 FQGNSA. CDR3 residues: CASSFINGNTEAFF. The CDR3 nucleotides are TGTGCCAGCAGCTTTATTAACGGTAACACTGAAGCTTTCTTT.

The sample holds a few counts of this clonotype. Compared with germline, one end of the junction differs, possibly owing to a read error. The CDR3 DNA reads TGCAGTGCTAGAGATGGAGGGCAGAGCGGGAACTCTGGCTACACCTTC. This translates into CSARDGGQSGNSGYTF. This rearrangement joins TRBV20-1 to TRBJ1-2, with no clear D. The V gene's germline CDR1 is DFQATT and CDR2 SNEGSKA (reference sequence). The CDR3 runs to 16 residues.

This clonotype was counted at least ten times. This chain links TRBV9 with TRBJ2-1, with a weak D call TRBD2 (6 bases). Germline assignment: CDR1 SGDLS and CDR2 YYNGEE. V gave up 0 bases and J gave up 9 bases, with 10 bases separating them. This CDR3 comprises 13 residues. Here the CDR3 reads CASSVGGGPEQFF. Written as DNA, the CDR3 is TGTGCCAGCAGCGTAGGGGGAGGACCTGAGCAGTTCTTC.

This clonotype has more than one count but fewer than ten. This rearrangement joins TRBV7-3 to TRBJ1-2, with D possibly TRBD1 on 6 matching bases. Trimming pared 5 bases from V and 5 bases from J, leaving 21 bases between. This CDR3 region has 16 residues. CDR1 is SGHTA, CDR2 FQGTGA, per germline. The CDR3 loop is CASSPSGKGGLYGYTF. The CDR3 DNA is TGTGCCAGCAGCCCCTCGGGGAAAGGGGGTCTTTATGGCTACACCTTC.

This clonotype came up a few times. V is TRBV5-1 and J is TRBJ1-5; 8 nucleotides align to TRBD1. The germline V gene has CDR1 SGHRS and CDR2 YFSETQ. The CDR3 extends over 15 amino acids. Unmatched junction bases numbered 6, after V lost 0 bases and J lost 7 bases. The CDR3 DNA reads as TGCGCCAGCAGCTTGGCAGGGGGCGGGCGACAGCCCCAGCATTTT. This encodes CASSLAGGGRQPQHF.

In its sample, this clonotype was seen a few times. This chain links TRBV9 with TRBJ2-1; 14 bases are a match to TRBD2. The CDR3 runs 18 residues. The V segment lost 5 bases and the J segment 6 bases; nucleotides outside the gene matches: 13. CDR1 is SGDLS, CDR2 YYNGEE, per germline. CDR3 nucleotide sequence: TGTGCCAGCAGGTTGCGGGGGTTCGGACTAGCGGGAGGCAATGAGCAGTTCTTC. It translates to CASRLRGFGLAGGNEQFF.

For this clonotype: The junction departs from germline at one end; a sequencing error may be responsible. J is TRBJ1-2 and V is TRBV29-1; 7 bases align to TRBD1. Germline loops: CDR1 SQVTM, CDR2 ANQGSEA. This CDR3 contains 14 residues. The CDR3, as DNA: TGCAGCGTTGATTCGGGCAGGGGGATGTATGGCTGCACCTTC. Translated, it gives CSVDSGRGMYGCTF.

The J gene is TRBJ2-4, the V gene TRBV7-9; D tentatively fits TRBD1 or TRBD2 (5 bases each). Trimming shortened V by 5 bases and J by 5 bases, and 10 bases separated the two germline ends. Germline V gene lookup returns CDR1 SEHNR and CDR2 FQNEAQ (reference sequence). This CDR3 contains 13 residues. The CDR3 DNA is TGTGCCAGCAGCCCAGGGAGCCAAAACATTCAGTACTTC. This codes for CASSPGSQNIQYF.

This chain joins TRBV7-9 and TRBJ2-6, with D uncertain. The CDR3 length is 16 residues. Trimming left V 5 bases short and J 4 bases short, with 15 bases between. Germline lookup yields CDR1 SEHNR and CDR2 FQNEAQ (reference sequence). In nucleotides, the CDR3 is TGTGCCAGCAGCGGGCACGAAGGGTCCGGGGCCAACGTCCTGACTTTC. As protein: CASSGHEGSGANVLTF.

The chain is built from TRBV6-1 and TRBJ1-1; possibly TRBD1 for D (6 bases). This CDR3 contains 12 residues. V was cut by 6 bases and J by 8 bases, with 13 bases left in between. Germline values: CDR1 MNHNS, CDR2 SASEGT. This CDR3 reads CASRALDREAFF. The CDR3, as DNA: TGTGCCAGCAGGGCCCTCGACAGGGAAGCTTTCTTT.

This clonotype was counted only a few times. This chain joins TRBV7-9 and TRBJ1-2; D perhaps matches TRBD1 (5 bases). CDR1 and CDR2 from the germline V gene are SEHNR and FQNEAQ (reference sequence). Trimming took off 1 base at V and 12 bases at J, with 18 bases between the two ends. The CDR3 is 14 residues long. In DNA, the CDR3 is TGTGCCAGCAGCTTAGAGATGAAAGGTTCAGGGCACACCTTC. The encoded protein is CASSLEMKGSGHTF.

The CDR3 region has the DNA TGTGCCAGCAGCTTAGCGCTCTCTGGGTCGGGCACAGATACGCAGTATTTT. The encoded protein is CASSLALSGSGTDTQYF. The V gene is TRBV7-2, the J gene TRBJ2-3; D call uncertain. Germline V gene data show CDR1 as SGHTA and CDR2 as FQGNSA. Deletions cut 0 bases from V and 1 base from J, with 14 bases between. The CDR3 has 17 residues.

This clonotype was observed a few times. The rearrangement uses TRBV6-1 and TRBJ2-1, with 15 nucleotides matching TRBD2. Per germline, CDR1 MNHNS and CDR2 SASEGT. The V and J ends lost 4 bases and 6 bases, in that order; junction bases with no gene match: 4. This CDR3 contains 16 residues. CDR3 sequence: CASSATGLAGGNEQFF. In DNA, the CDR3 is TGTGCCAGCAGTGCTACGGGACTAGCGGGGGGCAATGAGCAGTTCTTC.

Only a few counts were recorded for this clonotype. The chain has TRBV10-3 and TRBJ1-5; D is unresolved. V lost 3 bases, J lost 7 bases, and 16 bases lay in between. The germline V gene has CDR1 ENHRY and CDR2 SYGVKD. The CDR3 contains 15 residues. CDR3 sequence reads: CAISDGPEDVQPQHF. The CDR3 coding sequence is TGTGCCATCAGTGATGGGCCGGAGGACGTCCAGCCCCAGCATTTT.

In DNA, the CDR3 is TGCGCCAGCAGCTGGACAGGAGTCGTGAACACTGAAGCTTTCTTT. Protein product: CASSWTGVVNTEAFF. The V call is TRBV5-1, the J call TRBJ1-1; 7 bases are shared with TRBD1. The CDR3 contains 15 residues. Per germline, CDR1 SGHRS and CDR2 YFSETQ. With 3 bases clipped from V and 0 bases from J, the junction kept 5 bases outside the gene matches. Together with reference TRBV5-1 and TRBJ1-1, the CDR3 gives the full variable domain: KAGVTQTPRYLIKTRGQQVTLSCSPISGHRSVSWYQQTPGQGLQFLFEYFSETQRNKGNFPGRFSGRQFSNSRSEMNVSTLELGDSALYLCASSWTGVVNTEAFFGQGTRLTVV.

This rearrangement joins TRBV12-3 or TRBV12-4 to TRBJ1-1; weak D call: TRBD1 (6 bases). The CDR3 extends over 13 amino acids. The V end lost 6 bases, the J end lost 3 bases, and 11 bases lay between the germline ends. For the CDR3, the DNA is TGTGCCAGCAGCGCAGGGGTTTACACTGAAGCTTTCTTT. Translation gives CASSAGVYTEAFF.

This clonotype was seen many times. This rearrangement joins TRBV27 to TRBJ2-1; 9 bases align to TRBD1. Losses at the gene ends were 5 bases for V and 7 bases for J; bases not matched to a gene: 3. Germline V lookup: CDR1 MNHEY, CDR2 SMNVEV (reference sequence). The CDR3 length is 13 residues. The CDR3 DNA follows: TGTGCCAGCAGTCCCGGGACAGGGAATGAGCAGTTCTTC. Translated, it gives CASSPGTGNEQFF.

The chain combines TRBV4-3 with TRBJ2-1; a possible D gene is TRBD2 (6 bases). The J call may be mistaken, given a closer DNA end match to TRBJ2-7. Per germline, CDR1 LGHNA and CDR2 YSLEER. The CDR3 length is 17 residues. CDR3 nucleotide sequence: TGCGCCAGCAGCCAAGTCCCCTTAACCGGGGCTAGCGACGAGCAGTACTTC. Encoded protein: CASSQVPLTGASDEQYF.

As to this clonotype: The conserved final phenylalanine or tryptophan is absent from the CDR3, which likely points to a read error. The chain joins TRBV5-1 to TRBJ2-5, with no clear D. The last part of the DNA fits TRBJ2-1 better; the J call may be wrong. The CDR3 extends over 13 amino acids. CDR1 and CDR2 (germline): SGHRS, YFSETQ. The CDR3 sequence is CASSLETWDEQFL. The CDR3 region has the DNA TGCGCCAGCAGCTTGGAGACCTGGGATGAGCAGTTCCTC.